This passage covers 19 T cell receptor beta chains from one sample sequenced in a study of lymphopenia after photon versus proton radiotherapy. Clones were sequenced by immunoSEQ multiplex PCR, and TCRdb holds only the in-frame ones, with some missing. This table has about 45,000 clones, approximately 83% appearing once. Sequenced here: peripheral blood, sampled from a patient treated with photon-based radiotherapy. The receptors derive from a middle-aged man with gastric cancer.

This sequence joins TRBV6-1 and TRBJ1-4; D gene unclear. Trimming left V 6 bases short and J 7 bases short, with 6 bases between. The CDR3 length is 11 residues. Germline V gene sequence: CDR1 MNHNS, CDR2 SASEGT. DNA of the CDR3: TGTGCCAGCAGGGACGGTGAAAAACTGTTTTTT. Protein: CASRDGEKLFF.

CDR3 sequence: CASSGGTGAYYEQYF. The CDR3 DNA follows: TGTGCCAGCAGTGGGGGGACAGGGGCTTACTACGAGCAGTACTTC. The chain couples TRBV2 to TRBJ2-7; 10 bases agree with TRBD1. V lost 4 bases, J lost 3 bases, and 6 bases stayed unmatched. CDR3 size: 15 residues. The germline V gene has CDR1 SNHLY and CDR2 FYNNEI.

The V and J genes are TRBV19 and TRBJ1-5; no definite D call. Germline values: CDR1 LNHDA, CDR2 SQIVND (reference sequence). Trimming pared 2 bases from V and 5 bases from J, leaving 4 bases between. This CDR3 is 12 amino acids long. The CDR3 region is CASSIRDQPQHF. The CDR3 DNA sequence: TGTGCCAGTAGTATAAGGGATCAGCCCCAGCATTTT.

V and J are TRBV7-6 and TRBJ1-4; TRBD1 matches at 10 bases. Trimming cost V 5 bases and J 8 bases; bases outside gene matches: 14. The germline V gene has CDR1 SGHVS and CDR2 FNYEAQ. The CDR3 length is 17 residues. CDR3: CASSPSATGGRGEKLFF. Written as DNA, the CDR3 is TGTGCCAGCAGCCCGAGTGCGACAGGGGGCAGGGGAGAAAAACTGTTTTTT.

This chain uses TRBV18 with TRBJ2-1; TRBD1 or TRBD2 may be the D gene (6 bases each). Trimming left V 6 bases short and J 7 bases short, with 19 bases between. The CDR3 runs to 15 residues. The germline CDR1 and CDR2 sequences are KGHSH and LQKENI. The CDR3 spells CASSSPGAYGNEQFF. The CDR3 DNA reads as TGTGCCAGCTCCTCGCCGGGGGCCTATGGAAATGAGCAGTTCTTC.

The V and J genes are TRBV19 and TRBJ2-5; the D gene is possibly TRBD2 (5 bases). Germline CDR1 LNHDA, CDR2 SQIVND (reference sequence). V was pared by 7 bases and J by 1 base, with 13 bases between. The CDR3 runs to 14 residues. CDR3 region: CASTSVGGQETQYF. For the CDR3, the DNA is TGTGCCAGTACGTCGGTAGGAGGCCAAGAGACCCAGTACTTC.

A remark on this clone: Mismatch with germline at one junction end may stem from a read error. The rearrangement links TRBV2 to TRBJ1-1, with a tentative D call TRBD1 (6 bases). Looked up from germline, CDR1 is SNHLY and CDR2 is FYNNEI. The CDR3 is 14 amino acids. The CDR3 reads CTSDPQGIDTEAFF. The CDR3 nucleotides are TGTACCAGTGACCCACAGGGAATTGACACTGAAGCTTTCTTT.

The chain carries TRBV7-9 and TRBJ2-7; no clear D gene. Trimming pared 1 base from V and 0 bases from J, leaving 1 base between. The CDR3 is made up of 12 amino acids. Germline-derived CDR1 and CDR2 are SEHNR and FQNEAQ (reference sequence). CDR3 amino acids: CASSLGSYEQYF. The CDR3 bases are TGTGCCAGCAGCTTAGGCTCCTACGAGCAGTACTTC.

The genes are TRBV9 and TRBJ2-4, with D tentatively TRBD1 or TRBD2 (6 bases each). V lost 0 bases, J lost 9 bases, and 10 bases lay in between. Germline values: CDR1 SGDLS, CDR2 YYNGEE. The CDR3 is made up of 13 amino acids. The CDR3: CASSVEGGGIQYF. In DNA form, the CDR3 reads TGTGCCAGCAGCGTAGAGGGGGGAGGCATTCAGTACTTC.

This chain links TRBV5-4 with TRBJ2-5, with D perhaps given as TRBD1 or TRBD2 (6 bases each). This CDR3 has 14 residues. The V gene lost 1 base and the J gene lost 2 bases, with 9 bases spanning the gap. Germline V gene data show CDR1 as SGHNT and CDR2 as YYREEE (reference sequence). The CDR3 reads CASSLRGLQETQYF. The CDR3 region has the DNA TGTGCCAGCAGCTTGCGGGGGCTACAAGAGACCCAGTACTTC.

The chain uses TRBV5-1 and TRBJ2-1; D tentatively reads TRBD1 or TRBD2 (5 bases each). CDR3 length: 15 amino acids. The V end lost 0 bases, the J end lost 4 bases, and 11 bases lay between the germline ends. Germline V gives CDR1 SGHRS, CDR2 YFSETQ. CDR3 nucleotide sequence: TGCGCCAGCAGCTTGGCGGGACCCGATTACAATGAGCAGTTCTTC. Translating it yields CASSLAGPDYNEQFF.

The chain couples TRBV15 to TRBJ1-2; D remains unclear. Germline-derived CDR1 and CDR2 are LNHNV and YYDKDF (reference sequence). The V and J ends lost 1 base and 8 bases respectively, with 11 bases between them. This CDR3 spans 13 amino acids. The CDR3 region is CATSRAVTRGYTF. DNA for the CDR3: TGTGCCACCAGCAGAGCTGTTACGAGGGGCTACACCTTC.

This clone occurred once. This chain uses TRBV18 with TRBJ1-6, with TRBD1 matching over 9 bases. V shed 3 bases and J 10 bases; nucleotides not matched to a gene: 4. Per the germline V gene, CDR1 is KGHSH and CDR2 is LQKENI. This CDR3 contains 14 residues. DNA of the CDR3: TGTGCCAGCTCACCGGGACAGGGAGGATCACCCCTCCACTTT. It translates to CASSPGQGGSPLHF.

The chain is built from TRBV2 and TRBJ2-7; 7 bases are shared with TRBD2. The J segment lost 0 bases and the V segment lost 2 bases, leaving 7 bases of the junction unmatched. Looked up from germline, CDR1 is SNHLY and CDR2 is FYNNEI. This CDR3 comprises 16 residues. CDR3 sequence reads: CASSESSGVNSYEQYF. The DNA of the CDR3 is TGTGCCAGCAGTGAATCAAGCGGGGTGAACTCCTACGAGCAGTACTTC.

The table lists this clone with a count of one. The chain couples TRBV9 to TRBJ2-4, with 7 bases fitting TRBD1. The CDR3 totals 14 residues. CDR1 is SGDLS, CDR2 YYNGEE, per germline. V shed 4 bases, J shed 7 bases, and the junction held 8 bases outside the gene matches. This CDR3 reads CASSLRRQGNIQYF. CDR3 coding DNA: TGTGCCAGCAGCCTCCGTCGACAGGGCAACATTCAGTACTTC.

This clone showed up just once. The chain is built from TRBV27 and TRBJ1-2, with no clear D. Per germline, CDR1 MNHEY and CDR2 SMNVEV (reference sequence). This CDR3 has 12 amino acids. V lost 4 bases and J 3 bases, leaving 6 bases between the germline ends. Here the CDR3 DNA reads TGTGCCAGCAGTTCCTCCGACTATGGCTACACCTTC. Translating gives CASSSSDYGYTF.

The chain has TRBV27 and TRBJ2-3; TRBD2 agrees at 13 bases. This CDR3 is built from 19 residues. Germline CDR1 and CDR2: MNHEY and SMNVEV (reference sequence). The V gene end was trimmed by 5 bases and the J gene end by 4 bases; junction bases not matched to a gene: 15. The CDR3 region is CASSPTPGLAGRGADTQYF. The CDR3 DNA reads TGTGCCAGCAGTCCGACCCCGGGACTAGCGGGGAGAGGTGCAGATACGCAGTATTTT.

The DNA of the CDR3 is TGTGCCAGCAGCCGAAACAGGGGACGTACTGAAGCTTTCTTT. Protein sequence: CASSRNRGRTEAFF. V gene TRBV4-2 combines with J gene TRBJ1-1; 7 bases align to TRBD1. Germline V gene sequence: CDR1 LGHNA, CDR2 YNFKEQ. V trimming: 4 bases; J trimming: 5 bases; junction bases outside the gene matches: 7. There are 14 residues in the CDR3.

This clone appeared a few times. The V call is TRBV10-1, the J call TRBJ2-7; 7 bases agree with TRBD2. There are 16 residues in the CDR3. Germline loops: CDR1 WNHNN, CDR2 SYGVQD (reference sequence). V lost 0 bases and J lost 3; bases outside the gene matches: 8. This CDR3 reads CASSESGGRGVYEQYF. The CDR3 nucleotides are TGCGCCAGCAGTGAGTCGGGAGGGAGAGGGGTCTACGAGCAGTACTTC.